This T cell receptor beta chain was sequenced in a study of cytomegalovirus exposure and HLA in healthy donors. Study information: The roughly 120 million unique TCR beta sequences, from around 200 million T cells, were found by an earlier analysis. The study's findings and limits: In a later analysis, HLA-associated TCR beta chains were more clonally expanded than equally common others. The study found most TCR sequences rare, yet found some public TCRs in many donors.

Germline V lookup: CDR1 MNHNS, CDR2 SASEGT. There are 15 residues in the CDR3. Trimming shortened V by 5 bases and J by 5 bases, and 18 bases separated the two germline ends. PCR involved 60 Vbeta and 13 Jbeta primers. Libraries were prepared by immunoSEQ multiplex PCR; TCRdb keeps only in-frame clonotypes and omits some of them. Listed are 100,000 to 150,000 clones; about 2.2% falls within the top ten. With regard to this clone: Its antigen is unidentified.

V is TRBV6-1 and J is TRBJ1-1; a weak D match, TRBD1 (6 bases). This sequence was found in a man aged 40-55 years in good health and CMV-seronegative. What was sequenced was PBMCs. The chain's CDR3 is CASSTRDKRDTEAFF. The CDR3 DNA reads TGTGCCAGCAGTACTCGGGACAAGAGGGATACTGAAGCTTTCTTT.